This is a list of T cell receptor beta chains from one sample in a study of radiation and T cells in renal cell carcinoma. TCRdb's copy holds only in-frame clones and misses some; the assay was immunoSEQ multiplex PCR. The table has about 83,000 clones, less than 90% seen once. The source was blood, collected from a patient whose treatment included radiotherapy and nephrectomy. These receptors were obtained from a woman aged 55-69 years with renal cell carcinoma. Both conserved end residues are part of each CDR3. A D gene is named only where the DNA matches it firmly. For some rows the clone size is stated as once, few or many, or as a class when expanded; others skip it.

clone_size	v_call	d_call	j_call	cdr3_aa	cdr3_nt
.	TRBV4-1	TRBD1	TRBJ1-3	CASSQPAGQLDISGNTIYF	TGCGCCAGCAGCCAACCCGCGGGACAGCTCGATATTTCTGGAAACACCATATATTTT
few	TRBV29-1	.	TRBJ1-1	CSVVGPGLTMNTEAFF	TGCAGCGTTGTTGGGCCGGGACTGACGATGAACACTGAAGCTTTCTTT
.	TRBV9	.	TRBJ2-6	CASSPPFNSGANVLTF	TGTGCCAGCAGCCCCCCTTTTAACTCTGGGGCCAACGTCCTGACTTTC
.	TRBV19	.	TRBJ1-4	CASSKEPSEKLFF	TGTGCCAGTAGTAAGGAACCGAGCGAAAAACTGTTTTTT
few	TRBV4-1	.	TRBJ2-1	CASSQDVSGSYNEQFF	TGCGCCAGCAGCCAAGATGTTTCGGGGTCCTACAATGAGCAGTTCTTC
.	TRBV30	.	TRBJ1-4	CAWTQGGFDEKLFF	TGTGCCTGGACCCAAGGGGGGTTTGATGAAAAACTGTTTTTT
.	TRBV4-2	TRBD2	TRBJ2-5	CASSQGTLAGGQETQYF	TGTGCCAGCAGCCAAGGGACCCTAGCGGGGGGACAAGAGACCCAGTACTTC
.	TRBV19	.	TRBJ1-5	CASSTATRANQPQHF	TGTGCCAGTAGTACGGCCACCCGAGCCAATCAGCCCCAGCATTTT
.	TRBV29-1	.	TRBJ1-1	CSVEGPGVMNTEAFF	TGCAGCGTTGAAGGTCCGGGGGTCATGAACACTGAAGCTTTCTTT
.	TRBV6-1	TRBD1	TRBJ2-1	CASSELRGRTVEQFF	TGTGCCAGCAGTGAACTCAGGGGGCGGACTGTTGAGCAGTTCTTC
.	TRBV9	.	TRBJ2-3	CASSPLTGGDTQYF	TGTGCCAGCAGCCCTCTTACGGGTGGAGATACGCAGTATTTT
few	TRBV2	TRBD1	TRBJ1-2	CASSPWTGLYTF	TGTGCCAGCAGCCCATGGACAGGGTTATACACCTTC
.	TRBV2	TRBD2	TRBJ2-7	CASSGLAGREQYF	TGTGCCAGCAGTGGACTAGCGGGAAGGGAGCAGTACTTC
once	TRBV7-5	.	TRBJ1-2	CARSLAGRLVVDYGYYTF	TGTGCCAGAAGCTTAGCCGGCAGGTTGGTGGTTGACTATGGCTACTACACCTTC
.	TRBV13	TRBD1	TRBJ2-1	CASSFGQGGEQFF	TGTGCCAGCAGCTTCGGACAGGGTGGTGAGCAGTTCTTC
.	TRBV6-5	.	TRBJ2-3	CASSSQTLADTQYF	TGTGCCAGCAGTTCCCAGACTCTGGCAGATACGCAGTATTTT
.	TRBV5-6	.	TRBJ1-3	CASSTQGNTIYF	TGTGCCAGCAGCACACAGGGAAACACCATATATTTT
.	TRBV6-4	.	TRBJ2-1	CASSAGAGQELLSEQFF	TGTGCCAGCAGTGCTGGGGCGGGACAAGAATTGCTCAGTGAGCAGTTCTTC
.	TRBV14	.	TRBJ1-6	CASSPRYNSPLHF	TGTGCCAGCAGCCCACGGTATAATTCACCCCTCCACTTT
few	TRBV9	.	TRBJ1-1	CASSVSGRGSGEAFF	TGTGCCAGCAGCGTATCCGGGAGGGGGTCGGGTGAAGCTTTCTTT
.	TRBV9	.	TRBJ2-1	CASSASRGNEQFF	TGTGCCAGCAGCGCCTCCCGGGGCAATGAGCAGTTCTTC
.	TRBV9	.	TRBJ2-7	CASSGLLGYEQYF	TGTGCCAGCAGCGGCTTACTTGGGTACGAGCAGTACTTC
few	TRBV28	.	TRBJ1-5	CASSTNQPQHF	TGTGCCAGCAGCACTAATCAGCCCCAGCATTTT
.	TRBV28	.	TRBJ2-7	CASSSLLGEQYF	TGTGCCAGCAGTTCCCTTTTAGGCGAGCAGTACTTC
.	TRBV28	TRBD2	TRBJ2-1	CASRTSGVYNEQFF	TGTGCCAGCAGGACTAGCGGGGTTTATAATGAGCAGTTCTTC
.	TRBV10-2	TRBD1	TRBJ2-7	CASSELGQGDYEQYF	TGCGCCAGCAGTGAACTGGGACAGGGGGACTACGAGCAGTACTTC
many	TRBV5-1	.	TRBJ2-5	CASSLPAAQETQYF	TGCGCCAGCAGCTTGCCAGCGGCGCAAGAGACCCAGTACTTC
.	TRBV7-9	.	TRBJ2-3	CASSLVSVIGTDTQYF	TGTGCCAGCAGCTTAGTGTCCGTAATTGGCACAGATACGCAGTATTTT
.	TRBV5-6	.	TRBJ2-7	CASSLGLYDEQYF	TGTGCCAGCAGCTTGGGCCTCTATGACGAGCAGTACTTC
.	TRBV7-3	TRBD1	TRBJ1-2	CASSPKGTGDYGYTF	TGTGCCAGCAGCCCGAAAGGGACAGGGGACTATGGCTACACCTTC
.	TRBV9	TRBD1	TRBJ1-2	CASSGGEPGQIPKDF	TGTGCCAGCAGCGGGGGCGAACCGGGACAGATTCCGAAAGACTTC
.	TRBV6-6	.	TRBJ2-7	CASSYGGSGRYEQYF	TGTGCCAGCAGTTATGGTGGCTCTGGCCGATACGAGCAGTACTTC
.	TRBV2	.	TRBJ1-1	CASSPGGGYTEAFF	TGTGCCAGCAGTCCCGGGGGCGGCTACACTGAAGCTTTCTTT
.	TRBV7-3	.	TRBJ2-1	CASSPRHRGEQFF	TGTGCCAGCAGCCCCCGACATAGGGGAGAGCAGTTCTTC
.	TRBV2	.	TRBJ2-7	CASSVRREQYF	TGTGCCAGCAGTGTAAGGAGGGAGCAGTACTTC
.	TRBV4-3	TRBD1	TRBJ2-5	CASSQGTGVLETQYF	TGCGCCAGCAGCCAAGGGACAGGGGTTCTGGAGACCCAGTACTTC
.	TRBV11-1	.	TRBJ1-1	CASSLDRFFMNTEAFF	TGTGCCAGCAGCTTAGACAGGTTTTTTATGAACACTGAAGCTTTCTTT
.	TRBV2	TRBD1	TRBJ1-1	CASSPIGQGEDEAFF	TGTGCCAGCAGCCCCATCGGACAGGGGGAGGATGAAGCTTTCTTT